One sample yielded the 16 T cell receptor beta chains listed below, sequenced in a study of Graves' ophthalmopathy and Graves' hyperthyroidism. RNA transcripts were the source from which TCR beta CDR3 regions were amplified. Amplification began with first-round RT-PCR using HTBI primers, then second-round multiplex PCR was performed. A single record per CDR3 protein comes from TCRdb applying MiXCR to the multiplex PCR reads. In the table there are around 470,000 distinct CDR3 sequences, 13% to 15% of which are singletons. Sequences were obtained from blood. The origin of the receptors is a woman aged 30 to 39 with Graves' ophthalmopathy.

The J gene is TRBJ2-5, the V gene TRBV12-3 or TRBV12-4; 7 bases match TRBD2. With V trimmed by 5 bases and J by 4 bases, 7 bases remained unmatched. CDR3 length: 14 amino acids. CDR3 in amino acids: CASSNPGGVETQYF. The CDR3 DNA follows: TGTGCCAGCAGTAATCCTGGGGGGGTAGAGACCCAGTACTTC.

This clonotype showed up many times. The rearrangement joins TRBV11-2 to TRBJ1-2, with D perhaps matching TRBD1 (5 bases). The V and J ends lost 5 bases and 0 bases respectively, with 13 bases between them. This CDR3 contains 15 residues. The germline V gene has CDR1 SGHAT and CDR2 FQNNGV. As DNA, the CDR3 is TGTGCCAGCAGCCCACTTAAGGGGCCTAACTATGGCTACACCTTC. It specifies CASSPLKGPNYGYTF.

This clonotype occurred many times. This rearrangement joins TRBV28 to TRBJ1-5; D possibly corresponds to TRBD1 (6 bases). The CDR3 contains 14 residues. The germline CDR1 and CDR2 sequences are MDHEN and SYDVKM. Trimming took off 6 bases at V and 9 bases at J, with 18 bases between the two ends. CDR3 in amino acids: CASRTWGARGPQHF. The DNA for the CDR3 is TGTGCCAGCAGAACTTGGGGGGCCCGGGGGCCCCAGCATTTT. The whole variable domain, remainder taken from reference TRBV28 and TRBJ1-5, is DVKVTQSSRYLVKRTGEKVFLECVQDMDHENMFWYRQDPGLGLRLIYFSYDVKMKEKGDIPEGYSVSREKKERFSLILESASTNQTSMYLCASRTWGARGPQHFGDGTRLSIL.

Worth noting for this clonotype: Possible read error: a much larger clone is one base away. V gene TRBV5-1 combines with J gene TRBJ1-1; weak D call: TRBD1 (6 bases). The CDR3 is 16 amino acids. From germline, CDR1 is SGHRS and CDR2 YFSETQ. CDR3 in DNA: TGCGCCAGCAGCTTGGAGTCGGGACACCTGAACACTGGAGCTTTCTTT. Translating gives CASSLESGHLNTGAFF.

This clonotype was seen ten or more times. CDR3 residues: CASSVEIGDPNYGYTF. As DNA, the CDR3 is TGTGCCAGCAGCGTAGAAATAGGAGATCCAAACTATGGCTACACCTTC. The chain employs TRBV9 and TRBJ1-2, with D hard to call. Germline V gives CDR1 SGDLS, CDR2 YYNGEE. V lost 0 bases, J lost 2 bases, and 14 bases lay in between. The CDR3 has 16 residues.

The sample holds a few counts of this clonotype. This may be a read error: a much more frequent sequence differs by one nucleotide. This chain uses TRBV12-3 or TRBV12-4 with TRBJ1-1; the D gene is possibly TRBD1 (5 bases). The CDR3 length is 11 residues. CDR3 protein: CAAGWGTEACF. The CDR3 DNA sequence: TGTGCCGCCGGGTGGGGGACTGAAGCTTGCTTT.

This sequence joins TRBV9 and TRBJ1-2; D call uncertain. This CDR3 is built from 14 residues. Germline CDR1 is SGDLS and CDR2 is YYNGEE. Trimming pared 6 bases from V and 0 bases from J, leaving 12 bases between. CDR3 sequence reads: CASNSGSPNYGYTF. DNA of the CDR3: TGTGCCAGCAACTCTGGATCTCCTAACTATGGCTACACCTTC.

There are many counts of this clonotype. The V gene is TRBV6-5, the J gene TRBJ2-7, with TRBD1 matching 11 bases. The CDR3 contains 16 residues. V shed 4 bases and J 6 bases; nucleotides not matched to a gene: 11. Germline CDR1 and CDR2: MNHEY and SVGAGI. This CDR3 reads CASSSQAGQGEGEQYF. The CDR3 nucleotides read TGTGCCAGCAGTTCCCAGGCGGGACAGGGGGAGGGCGAGCAGTACTTC.

At least ten counts were recorded for this clonotype. The chain uses TRBV30 and TRBJ1-1; D may be TRBD1 (6 bases). This CDR3 is 11 amino acids long. V was clipped by 0 bases and J by 10 bases, with 9 bases between them. Germline V gene lookup returns CDR1 GTSNPN and CDR2 SVGIG (reference sequence). The DNA for the CDR3 is TGTGCCTGGAGTGTAAGGGGGGGAGCTTTCTTT. It codes for CAWSVRGGAFF. The whole variable domain, remainder taken from reference TRBV30 and TRBJ1-1, is SQTIHQWPATLVQPVGSPLSLECTVEGTSNPNLYWYRQAAGRGLQLLFYSVGIGQISSEVPQNLSASRPQDRQFILSSKKLLLSDSGFYLCAWSVRGGAFFGQGTRLTVV.

The gene calls are TRBV10-1 and TRBJ2-7, with TRBD1 identical over 10 bases. This CDR3 region has 14 residues. The germline V gene has CDR1 WNHNN and CDR2 SYGVQD (reference sequence). Trimming removed 6 bases from V and 9 bases from J; junction bases left unmatched: 11. The CDR3 loop reads CASRRDRGFTGQYF. The CDR3 DNA reads as TGCGCCAGCAGACGGGACAGGGGATTTACGGGGCAGTACTTC.

This clonotype showed up many times. The chain joins TRBV30 to TRBJ1-1; the D is unclear. With 0 bases removed from V and 5 bases from J, the gap between germline ends came to 7 bases. CDR3 size: 12 residues. In germline, CDR1 is GTSNPN, CDR2 SVGIG (reference sequence). As DNA, the CDR3 is TGTGCCTGGAGTGTCGAAAGTACTGAAGCTTTCTTT. It translates to CAWSVESTEAFF.

The CDR3 region has the DNA TGTGCCAGCAGCTTGGAGACGGGCGCCCGATTTGGAACCCAGTACTTC. Translating gives CASSLETGARFGTQYF. The chain has TRBV5-6 and TRBJ2-5; D uncertain. Trimming removed 0 bases from V and 8 bases from J, with 20 bases in between. The CDR3 runs to 16 residues. The germline gives CDR1 SGHDT, CDR2 YYEEEE.

This clonotype has ten or more counts. V and J are TRBV7-2 and TRBJ1-2, with a possible D match to TRBD1 (5 bases). CDR1 is SGHTA, CDR2 FQGNSA, per germline. Trimming took off 4 bases at V and 3 bases at J, with 9 bases between the two ends. CDR3 length: 13 amino acids. CDR3 DNA: TGTGCCAGCAGCTCGGCCAGGGACTATGGCTACACCTTC. It specifies CASSSARDYGYTF. Using reference TRBV7-2 and TRBJ1-2 for the parts outside the CDR3, the full variable domain is GAGVSQSPSNKVTEKGKDVELRCDPISGHTALYWYRQSLGQGLEFLIYFQGNSAPDKSGLPSDRFSAERTGGSVSTLTIQRTQQEDSAVYLCASSSARDYGYTFGSGTRLTVV.

The rearrangement joins TRBV6-2 or TRBV6-3 to TRBJ2-5; 8 nucleotides match TRBD1. The CDR3 is 20 amino acids. V was pared by 2 bases and J by 0 bases, with 17 bases of the junction left unmatched. Germline CDR1 MNHEY, CDR2 SVGEGT. The CDR3 nucleotides are TGTGCCAGCAGTTACCCCACACCCCGACAGGGGTCCCCGTACCAAGAGACCCAGTACTTC. This translates into CASSYPTPRQGSPYQETQYF.

This clonotype has at least ten counts. The V call is TRBV28, the J call TRBJ2-7; D unclear. V lost 6 bases and J 0 bases, leaving 12 bases between the germline ends. The CDR3 runs to 14 residues. Germline V gene lookup returns CDR1 MDHEN and CDR2 SYDVKM. The CDR3 loop reads CASSASSSSYEQYF. The CDR3 coding sequence is TGTGCCAGCAGCGCTTCGTCAAGCTCCTACGAGCAGTACTTC.

In its sample, this clonotype was seen many times. The chain is built from TRBV12-3 or TRBV12-4 and TRBJ2-5; D ambiguous. This CDR3 is 11 amino acids long. Trimming took 3 bases from V and 5 from J, leaving 4 bases between them. CDR3 residues: CASSFWETQYF. The CDR3 bases are TGTGCCAGCAGTTTTTGGGAGACCCAGTACTTC.